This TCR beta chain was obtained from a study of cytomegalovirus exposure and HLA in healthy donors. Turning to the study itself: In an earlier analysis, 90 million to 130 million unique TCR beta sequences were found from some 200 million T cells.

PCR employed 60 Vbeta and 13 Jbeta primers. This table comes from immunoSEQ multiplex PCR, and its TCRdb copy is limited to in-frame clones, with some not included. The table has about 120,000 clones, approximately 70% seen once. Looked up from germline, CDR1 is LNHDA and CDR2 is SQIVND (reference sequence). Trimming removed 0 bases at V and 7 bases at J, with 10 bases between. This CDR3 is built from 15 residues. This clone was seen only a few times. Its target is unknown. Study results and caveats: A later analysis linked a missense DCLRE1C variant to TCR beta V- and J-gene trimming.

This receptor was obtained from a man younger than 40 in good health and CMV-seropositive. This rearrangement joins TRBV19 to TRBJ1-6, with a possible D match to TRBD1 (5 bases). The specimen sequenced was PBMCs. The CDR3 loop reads CASSIEGRANSPLHF. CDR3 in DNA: TGTGCCAGTAGTATAGAGGGCAGGGCCAATTCACCCCTCCACTTT.